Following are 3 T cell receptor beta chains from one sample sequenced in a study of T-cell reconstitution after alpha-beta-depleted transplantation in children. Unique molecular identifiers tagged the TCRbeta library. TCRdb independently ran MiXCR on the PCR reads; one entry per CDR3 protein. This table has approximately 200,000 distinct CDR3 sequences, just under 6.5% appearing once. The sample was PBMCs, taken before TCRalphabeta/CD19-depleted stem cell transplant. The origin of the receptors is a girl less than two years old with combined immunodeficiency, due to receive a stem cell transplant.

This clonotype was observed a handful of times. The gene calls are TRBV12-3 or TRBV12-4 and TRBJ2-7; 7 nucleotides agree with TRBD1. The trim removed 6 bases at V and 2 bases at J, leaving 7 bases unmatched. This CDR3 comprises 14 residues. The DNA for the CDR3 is TGTGCCAGCAGGAGCCGGGACAGCCCCTACGAGCAGTACTTC. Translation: CASRSRDSPYEQYF.

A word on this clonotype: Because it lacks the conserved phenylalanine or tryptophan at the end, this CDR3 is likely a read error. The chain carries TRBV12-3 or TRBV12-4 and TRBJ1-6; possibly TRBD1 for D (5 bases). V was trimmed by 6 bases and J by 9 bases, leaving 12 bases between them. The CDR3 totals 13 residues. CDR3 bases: TGTGCCAGCAGGGACATCCGGGGTTCACCCCTCCACTGT. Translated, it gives CASRDIRGSPLHC.

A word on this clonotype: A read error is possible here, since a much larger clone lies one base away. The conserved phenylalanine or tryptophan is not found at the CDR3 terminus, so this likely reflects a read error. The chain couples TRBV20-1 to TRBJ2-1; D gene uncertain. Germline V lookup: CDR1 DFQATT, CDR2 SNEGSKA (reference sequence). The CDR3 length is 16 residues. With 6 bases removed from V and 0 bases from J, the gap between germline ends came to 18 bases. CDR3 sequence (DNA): TGCAGTGCCCGGAGTTTGGCATCTAGCTCCTACAATGAGCAGTTCTCC. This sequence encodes CSARSLASSSYNEQFS.